Given below is one T cell receptor (beta chain) in context. The antigen is unknown. CDR1 and CDR2 from the germline V gene are SGHRS and YFSETQ. V lost 3 bases to trimming and J lost 2 bases, with 12 bases between them. This CDR3 has 14 residues. This entry belongs to a study of post-analysis software for immune sequencing data. Study information: Relapsing-remitting, secondary progressive and progressive-relapsing forms made up the multiple sclerosis disease courses.

TCR beta libraries were prepared from cDNA with unique molecular identifiers. TCRdb re-called the PCR reads with MiXCR, one entry per CDR3 protein. The sample lists about 430,000 distinct CDR3 sequences; roughly 40% were seen once. General study findings and limits: Patients had higher frequencies than controls of about 5 TRBV segments, including TRBV5-6, TRBV5-1 and TRBV20-1. When the samples were clustered directly with F measure, those that had been prepared in the same batch showed strong co-clustering.

This TCR derives from a girl aged 2 to 10 with multiple sclerosis. Material for sequencing was blood. The chain joins TRBV5-1 to TRBJ2-7; the D gene could be TRBD1 or TRBD2 (5 bases each). The CDR3 reads CASSSQGAPYEQYF. As DNA, the CDR3 is TGCGCCAGCAGCTCCCAGGGAGCACCCTACGAGCAGTACTTC.